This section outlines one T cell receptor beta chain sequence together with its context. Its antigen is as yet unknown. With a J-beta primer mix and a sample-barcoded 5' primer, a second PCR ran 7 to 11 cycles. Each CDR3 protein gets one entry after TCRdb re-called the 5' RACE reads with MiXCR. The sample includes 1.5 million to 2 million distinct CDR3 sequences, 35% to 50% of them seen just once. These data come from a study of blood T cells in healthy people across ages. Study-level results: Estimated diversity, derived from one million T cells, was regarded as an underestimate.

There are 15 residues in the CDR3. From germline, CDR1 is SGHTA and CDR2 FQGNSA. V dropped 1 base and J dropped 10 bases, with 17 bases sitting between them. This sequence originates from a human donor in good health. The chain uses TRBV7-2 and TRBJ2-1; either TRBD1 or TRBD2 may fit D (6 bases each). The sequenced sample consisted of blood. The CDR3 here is CASSLDPGGGREQFF. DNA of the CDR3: TGTGCCAGCAGCTTAGATCCAGGAGGGGGGAGGGAGCAGTTCTTC.